This T cell receptor beta chain was recorded in a study of regulatory T cells in long-lasting Graves disease. This clonotype was recorded many times. Researchers made TCR beta libraries by using iRepertoire HTBI primers and running Arm-PCR on CDR3 regions. TCRdb re-analysed the multiplex PCR reads in MiXCR, keeping a single row per CDR3 protein. In the table there are about 560,000 distinct CDR3 sequences, approximately 16% of which are singletons. As for time point: newly diagnosed GD, antithyroid drugs for less than 3 months. From PBMCs, RNA was extracted and then used to make the TCR library. This same sample was also part of a study on T cells in Graves' hyperthyroidism and ophthalmopathy. That source adds: Aged 18 to 65, the patients had hyperthyroidism that was newly diagnosed and had lasted under 2 months.

Source: peripheral blood mononuclear cells (PBMCs), taken at new diagnosis, from a patient treated with antithyroid drugs. The receptor's source is a man aged 18 to 30 with Graves disease.

CDR3 sequence (DNA): TGTGCCAGCAGCCAAGCACCATGGAGTGAAAAACTGTTTTTT. Protein product: CASSQAPWSEKLFF. V and J are TRBV14 and TRBJ1-4; D remains unclear. CDR3 length equals 14 residues. The germline V gene has CDR1 SGHDN and CDR2 FVKESK. V dropped 1 base and J dropped 7 bases, with 10 bases sitting between them.